This record covers a single T cell receptor beta chain. The antigen remains unidentified. Using unique molecular identifiers, the investigators prepared the TCRbeta library. TCRdb ran MiXCR on the PCR reads and lists one entry per CDR3 protein. The sample contains 610,000 or so distinct CDR3 sequences, roughly 30% of which appear only once. The sample is drawn from a study of T-cell reconstitution after alpha-beta-depleted transplantation in children. General observations from the study: T-cell numbers and diversity one year post-transplant derived largely from freshly generated T cells. Some patients' high day-60 TCRbeta diversity was attributed to recipient cells surviving conditioning.

V was pared by 6 bases and J by 4 bases, with 2 bases of the junction left unmatched. This CDR3 is built from 14 residues. The chain employs TRBV12-3 or TRBV12-4 and TRBJ2-4; 11 nucleotides agree with TRBD1. This sequence originates from a boy under two years old with Wiskott-Aldrich syndrome, due to receive a stem cell transplant. Here the sequenced sample was PBMCs, taken before TCRalphabeta/CD19-depleted stem cell transplant. CDR3 loop: CASRRDRGKNIQYF. The CDR3 DNA sequence: TGTGCCAGCAGGAGGGACAGGGGGAAAAACATTCAGTACTTC.